Shown below are 24 T cell receptor beta chains from a single sample sequenced in a study of beta chain features in type 1 diabetes. Regarding the study as a whole: Within each of all four CD4+ subsets, Type 1 diabetes patients had TCRB CDR3s that were moderately but significantly shorter.

These TCRs' antigens remain unknown. The authors reverse transcribed all of the isolated RNA, so sequencing captured expressed TCRB transcripts. Profiling relied on immunoSEQ multiplex PCR, and the TCRdb table lists in-frame clones only, not all of them. The sample has over 200,000 clones, 9.5% to 13% seen once; the top ten hold around 0.015%. The source material was naive CD4+ T cells from blood. These receptors all stem from a man aged 25 to 45 with type 1 diabetes.

The CDR3 DNA reads as TGTGCCAGCAGAACCGATACAGGGAACTATGGCTACACCTTC. This gives the protein CASRTDTGNYGYTF. The chain uses TRBV6-5 and TRBJ1-2; a possible D gene is TRBD1 (6 bases). The CDR3 has 14 residues. V lost 6 bases to trimming and J lost 2 bases, with 13 bases between them. Looked up from germline, CDR1 is MNHEY and CDR2 is SVGAGI.

This clone came up a few times. The chain joins TRBV4-2 to TRBJ1-1; D unresolved. Trimming shortened V by 0 bases and J by 3 bases, and 8 bases separated the two germline ends. Germline assignment: CDR1 LGHNA and CDR2 YNFKEQ. The length of the CDR3 is 14 residues. CDR3 loop: CASSQETRDTEAFF. CDR3 bases: TGTGCCAGCAGCCAAGAGACGCGGGACACTGAAGCTTTCTTT.

This clone was seen a few times. This rearrangement joins TRBV6-5 to TRBJ1-1; D is perhaps TRBD1 (6 bases). Trimming left V 6 bases short and J 2 bases short, with 13 bases between. The CDR3 has 14 residues. The germline gives CDR1 MNHEY, CDR2 SVGAGI. This chain's CDR3 is CASSLFRGNTEAFF. The CDR3 coding sequence is TGTGCCAGCAGCTTATTCAGGGGAAACACTGAAGCTTTCTTT.

This clone occurred a few times. The genes are TRBV5-1 and TRBJ2-2; perhaps TRBD1 as D (5 bases). The germline V gene has CDR1 SGHRS and CDR2 YFSETQ. This CDR3 spans 13 amino acids. Trimming removed 4 bases from V and 5 bases from J, with 9 bases in between. The CDR3 here is CASSPTATGELFF. CDR3 nucleotides: TGCGCCAGCAGCCCGACAGCTACCGGGGAGCTGTTTTTT.

This chain connects TRBV5-1 to TRBJ2-7; no reliable D call. Germline V gene sequence: CDR1 SGHRS, CDR2 YFSETQ. The CDR3 has 13 amino acids. V shed 2 bases and J shed 6 bases, with 12 bases lying between them. For the CDR3, the DNA is TGCGCCAGCAGCTTAACAACAACCCGCGAGCAGTACTTC. Residues: CASSLTTTREQYF.

This clone was picked up a small number of times. The chain uses TRBV15 and TRBJ2-3; the match to TRBD2 covers 7 bases. The CDR3 is 15 residues long. V lost 2 bases to trimming and J lost 1 base; unmatched junction nucleotides: 3. Germline V gives CDR1 LNHNV, CDR2 YYDKDF (reference sequence). In nucleotides, the CDR3 is TGTGCCACCAGCAGAACGAGCGGGGGCACAGATACGCAGTATTTT. This gives the protein CATSRTSGGTDTQYF.

This clone was counted between two and nine times. The chain is built from TRBV9 and TRBJ1-2, with 7 bases matching TRBD1. CDR3 length: 14 amino acids. V lost 4 bases to trimming and J lost 1 base; unmatched junction nucleotides: 4. Germline V CDR1 and CDR2: SGDLS, YYNGEE. In DNA form, the CDR3 reads TGTGCCAGCAGCAGACAGGGCCTTAACTATGGCTACACCTTC. Translating gives CASSRQGLNYGYTF. Full variable domain (outside the CDR3, taken from reference TRBV9 and TRBJ1-2): DSGVTQTPKHLITATGQRVTLRCSPRSGDLSVYWYQQSLDQGLQFLIQYYNGEERAKGNILERFSAQQFPDLHSELNLSSLELGDSALYFCASSRQGLNYGYTFGSGTRLTVV.

This clone was counted a few times. The rearrangement joins TRBV7-9 to TRBJ2-7; tentatively, D is TRBD2 (6 bases). Germline assignment: CDR1 SEHNR and CDR2 FQNEAQ (reference sequence). V was shortened by 5 bases and J by 1 base, with 21 bases between the two germline ends. The CDR3 spans 17 residues. The chain's CDR3 is CASSPRSVEGTSYEQYF. The DNA for the CDR3 is TGTGCCAGCAGCCCCCGGTCCGTCGAGGGGACTTCCTACGAGCAGTACTTC.

This clone was counted between two and nine times. The conserved final phenylalanine or tryptophan is absent from the CDR3, which likely points to a read error. The DNA is omitted, as the CDR3 cannot be located on it reliably, and the CDR3 follows TCRdb's listing. CDR3 protein: CASSFVQVLR. The chain carries TRBV27 and TRBJ1-4; the D call in the table, TRBD1, was not verified against the DNA. The CDR3 has 10 amino acids, counting both end residues. CDR1 MNHEY and CDR2 SMNVEV come from the germline V gene (reference sequence).

The chain uses TRBV27 and TRBJ1-2; TRBD1 matches 9 bases. V shed 6 bases and J 4 bases; nucleotides not matched to a gene: 6. The CDR3 sequence is 14 residues long. Germline V lookup: CDR1 MNHEY, CDR2 SMNVEV (reference sequence). CDR3 sequence: CASSRQGEIYGYTF. CDR3 sequence (DNA): TGTGCCAGCAGCAGACAGGGGGAGATCTATGGCTACACCTTC.

This chain joins TRBV14 and TRBJ2-2; no firm D call. The CDR3 has 13 residues. With 2 bases removed from V and 6 bases from J, the gap between germline ends came to 7 bases. Per germline, CDR1 SGHDN and CDR2 FVKESK. The CDR3 sequence is CASSQQRSGELFF. The CDR3 DNA follows: TGTGCCAGCAGCCAACAGAGGTCCGGGGAGCTGTTTTTT.

This clone has more than one count but fewer than ten. This chain connects TRBV29-1 to TRBJ1-2; weak D call: TRBD1 (6 bases). Germline-derived CDR1 and CDR2 are SQVTM and ANQGSEA. The CDR3 totals 13 residues. V dropped 7 bases and J dropped 2 bases, with 14 bases sitting between them. The CDR3 region is CSAGRGLNYGYTF. The CDR3 nucleotides are TGCAGCGCCGGCAGGGGATTAAACTATGGCTACACCTTC.

The chain carries TRBV18 and TRBJ2-2; the match to TRBD1 covers 7 bases. Trimming removed 3 bases from V and 6 bases from J; junction bases left unmatched: 10. CDR1 and CDR2 from the germline V gene are KGHSH and LQKENI. The CDR3 spans 16 residues. This CDR3 is CASSPPGQWFAGELFF. For the CDR3, the DNA is TGTGCCAGCTCACCTCCGGGACAGTGGTTCGCCGGGGAGCTGTTTTTT.

This chain uses TRBV7-9 with TRBJ2-7, with D possibly TRBD1 on 5 matching bases. Deletions cut 3 bases from V and 0 bases from J, with 12 bases between. There are 15 residues in the CDR3. Germline V gives CDR1 SEHNR, CDR2 FQNEAQ (reference sequence). The CDR3 protein is CASSFATVSSYEQYF. In DNA form, the CDR3 reads TGTGCCAGCAGCTTCGCGACAGTGAGCTCCTACGAGCAGTACTTC. Full variable domain (outside the CDR3, taken from reference TRBV7-9 and TRBJ2-7): DTGVSQNPRHKITKRGQNVTFRCDPISEHNRLYWYRQTLGQGPEFLTYFQNEAQLEKSRLLSDRFSAERPKGSFSTLEIQRTEQGDSAMYLCASSFATVSSYEQYFGPGTRLTVT.

This chain links TRBV5-1 with TRBJ2-1; a possible D gene is TRBD1 (5 bases). The CDR3 extends over 12 amino acids. V was clipped by 0 bases and J by 7 bases, with 5 bases between them. The germline CDR1 and CDR2 sequences are SGHRS and YFSETQ. CDR3 amino acids: CASSLGQNEQFF. The CDR3, as DNA: TGCGCCAGCAGCTTGGGACAGAATGAGCAGTTCTTC.

This clone was counted between two and nine times. The rearrangement joins TRBV10-3 to TRBJ1-1; D might be TRBD1 (6 bases). Trimming cost V 7 bases and J 4 bases, with 16 bases left between them. CDR1 and CDR2 (germline): ENHRY, SYGVKD. The CDR3 loop spans 14 amino acids. The chain's CDR3 is CAIMKAGESTEAFF. As DNA, the CDR3 is TGTGCCATCATGAAGGCAGGGGAAAGCACTGAAGCTTTCTTT.

V and J are TRBV25-1 and TRBJ1-3; no clear D gene. V lost 3 bases to trimming and J lost 5 bases, with 8 bases between them. This CDR3 region has 13 residues. CDR1 and CDR2 from the germline V gene are MGHDK and SYGVNS. The CDR3 nucleotides read TGTGCCAGCAGTGATGGCATCAGAAACACCATATATTTT. Translation gives CASSDGIRNTIYF.

This clone was found a few times. V usage is TRBV18 and J usage is TRBJ2-7, with D possibly being TRBD1 (6 bases). V was cut by 3 bases and J by 6 bases, with 9 bases left in between. The CDR3 runs to 12 residues. The germline V gene has CDR1 KGHSH and CDR2 LQKENI. The CDR3 region is CASSPDRSEQYF. CDR3 DNA: TGTGCCAGCTCACCGGACAGAAGCGAGCAGTACTTC. The whole variable domain, remainder taken from reference TRBV18 and TRBJ2-7, is NAGVMQNPRHLVRRRGQEARLRCSPMKGHSHVYWYRQLPEEGLKFMVYLQKENIIDESGMPKERFSAEFPKEGPSILRIQQVVRGDSAAYFCASSPDRSEQYFGPGTRLTVT.

V usage is TRBV10-3 and J usage is TRBJ2-7; TRBD1 matches 8 bases. This CDR3 has 14 amino acids. CDR1 and CDR2 from the germline V gene are ENHRY and SYGVKD. Germline trimming cut 8 bases from V and 2 bases from J; bases unmatched to any gene: 8. This chain's CDR3 is CAIGRQGTPYEQYF. As DNA, the CDR3 is TGTGCCATCGGCAGACAGGGGACTCCCTACGAGCAGTACTTC.

The chain uses TRBV5-6 and TRBJ1-2; 9 positions match TRBD1. CDR3 length: 17 amino acids. Losses at the gene ends were 3 bases for V and 1 base for J; bases not matched to a gene: 10. Germline CDR1 SGHDT, CDR2 YYEEEE. The CDR3 is CASSWRGQGGVNYGYTF. The CDR3 DNA sequence: TGTGCCAGCAGCTGGAGGGGACAGGGAGGCGTTAACTATGGCTACACCTTC.

This clone was seen only a few times. The J gene is TRBJ1-5, the V gene TRBV5-1, with a tentative D call TRBD1 (5 bases). The length of the CDR3 is 15 residues. Germline CDR1 reads SGHRS; CDR2 reads YFSETQ. V shed 2 bases and J shed 4 bases, with 13 bases lying between them. CDR3 region: CASSFTGGRNQPQHF. CDR3 coding DNA: TGCGCCAGCAGCTTTACGGGGGGTAGGAATCAGCCCCAGCATTTT.

There are a few counts of this clone. This rearrangement joins TRBV5-1 to TRBJ2-7; D perhaps matches TRBD2 (6 bases). Germline V gives CDR1 SGHRS, CDR2 YFSETQ. Trimming stripped 1 base from V and 6 bases from J, with 11 bases between. This CDR3 comprises 13 residues. CDR3 region: CASSLTPGSEQYF. The CDR3 DNA sequence: TGCGCCAGCAGCTTGACGCCCGGGAGCGAGCAGTACTTC.

This rearrangement joins TRBV7-2 to TRBJ2-1; 9 bases match TRBD2. This CDR3 has 15 residues. CDR1 is SGHTA and CDR2 is FQGNSA in the germline V gene. V lost 5 bases and J lost 3; bases outside the gene matches: 5. The CDR3 region is CASSRSGGIYNEQFF. DNA of the CDR3: TGTGCCAGCAGCCGGAGCGGGGGGATCTACAATGAGCAGTTCTTC.

There are a few counts of this clone. The chain uses TRBV2 and TRBJ2-7; a weak D match, TRBD1 (5 bases). CDR3 length equals 13 residues. Germline assignment: CDR1 SNHLY and CDR2 FYNNEI. V was cut by 2 bases and J by 1 base, with 6 bases left in between. The CDR3 DNA sequence: TGTGCCAGCAGTGAATCAGGGTCCTACGAGCAGTACTTC. Amino acid sequence: CASSESGSYEQYF.